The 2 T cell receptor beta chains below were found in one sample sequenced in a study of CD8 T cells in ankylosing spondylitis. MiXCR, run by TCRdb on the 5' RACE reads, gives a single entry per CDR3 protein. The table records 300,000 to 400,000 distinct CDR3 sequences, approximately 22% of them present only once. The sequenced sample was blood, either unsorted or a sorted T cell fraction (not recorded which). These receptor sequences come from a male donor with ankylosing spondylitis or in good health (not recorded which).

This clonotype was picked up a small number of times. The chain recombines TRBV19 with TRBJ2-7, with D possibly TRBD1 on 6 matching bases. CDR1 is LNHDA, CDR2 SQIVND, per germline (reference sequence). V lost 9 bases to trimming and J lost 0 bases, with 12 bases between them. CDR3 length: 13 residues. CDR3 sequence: CASVGQYSYEQYF. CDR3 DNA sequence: TGTGCCAGCGTTGGACAGTACTCCTACGAGCAGTACTTC.

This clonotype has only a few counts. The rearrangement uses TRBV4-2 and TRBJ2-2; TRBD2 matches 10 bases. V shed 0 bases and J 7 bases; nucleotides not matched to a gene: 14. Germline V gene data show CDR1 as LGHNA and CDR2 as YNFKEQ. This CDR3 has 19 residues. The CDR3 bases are TGTGCCAGCAGCCAAGATATAGCGGGGGGCTACGGTGGAGGCGGGGAGCTGTTTTTT. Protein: CASSQDIAGGYGGGGELFF.